Included here is one TCR beta chain sequence, with context. Its antigen is undetermined. This sample stems from a study of shared clonotypes between healthy human individuals. Study-wide results and limits: Shared clonotypes across all four donors exceeded non-shared ones in generation probability. Clonotype sharing among the donors was expected to vary with sequencing depth. The genetic and exposure-history diversity represented was limited by few donors.

Method: immunoSEQ multiplex PCR; TCRdb's copy keeps in-frame clones and lacks some. The data contain approximately 530,000 clones, about 96% of them singletons. Only Caucasian adults living in Nashville, Tennessee made up the donor group. The sequencing input was naive CD4+ T cells sorted from blood. Sample subset: CD45RA+ positively selected. This sequence was found in a woman in her 30s in good health.

The CDR3 bases are TGTGCCAGCAGCCAAGATCCGGGCGGGAGGGCCACAACTGAGCAGTTCTTC. Translated, it gives CASSQDPGGRATTEQFF. This sequence joins TRBV4-2 and TRBJ2-1, with TRBD2 matching 9 bases. From germline, CDR1 is LGHNA and CDR2 YNFKEQ. Germline trimming cut 0 bases from V and 9 bases from J; bases unmatched to any gene: 12. The CDR3 has 17 amino acids.